A selection of T cell receptor beta chains follows, all from one sample in a study of identifying expanded T cells in peripheral blood. Measured with immunoSEQ multiplex PCR; TCRdb has only the in-frame clones, and not every one. The sample yields about 84,000 clones, about 86% seen once. Sequencing was performed on blood. All receptors come from a person between 18 and 69 years old in good health. Each CDR3 is given without its conserved first and last residue. The D gene is left open where the match is weak.

TRBV29-1	TRBJ2-1	TRBD1	SVEDRTGFSYNEQF
TRBV30	TRBJ1-2	.	AWSRTAYGYT
TRBV27	TRBJ2-2	TRBD1	ASKRLQGDTGELF
TRBV18	TRBJ2-7	.	ASSPPSGRAGEQY
TRBV5-6	TRBJ1-1	.	ASSSSRGTEAF
TRBV7-2	TRBJ1-2	.	ASSLGGYYGYT
TRBV30	TRBJ1-1	TRBD1	AWSVRRAGTGVLANTEAF
TRBV2	TRBJ2-2	.	ASSEVWDGELF
TRBV10-3	TRBJ1-2	.	AIIVEGLSNYGYT
TRBV2	TRBJ2-7	.	ASSESVAGPSYEQY
TRBV27	TRBJ1-1	.	ASSIYSGGRTEAF
TRBV29-1	TRBJ2-5	.	SVEQGGETQY
TRBV30	TRBJ2-2	.	ASLAPLDAGELF
TRBV11-2	TRBJ2-2	.	ASREGNTGELF
TRBV7-8	TRBJ2-3	TRBD1	ASSQGADTQY
TRBV6-9	TRBJ2-2	.	ASSYFAGLPTGELF
TRBV7-9	TRBJ1-1	.	ASSEGTMNTEAF
TRBV7-8	TRBJ1-2	.	ASSQPGDGYT
TRBV7-9	TRBJ1-2	TRBD1	ASSSRARGRSYT
TRBV4-3	TRBJ2-6	.	ASSQERGANVLT
TRBV5-3	TRBJ1-2	.	ARIEEALNYGYT
TRBV5-6	TRBJ1-5	.	ASSRGQYYQPQH
TRBV5-8	TRBJ1-4	.	ASSTPGQFWEKLF
TRBV7-2	TRBJ2-2	.	ASSLSRGIGTGELF
TRBV4-1	TRBJ2-1	.	ASSQFVLGLGEQF
TRBV14	TRBJ2-7	.	ASSPLTGNYEQY
TRBV5-6	TRBJ2-5	TRBD2	ASSLRLAGAQETQY
TRBV11-2	TRBJ2-1	.	ASSLRGRIYNEQF
TRBV9	TRBJ1-2	.	ASSAGLGEGYT
TRBV27	TRBJ1-2	.	ASSSSIQRETLSYGYT
TRBV7-6	TRBJ2-1	.	ASSLDLRNEQF
TRBV7-2	TRBJ2-3	TRBD2	ASSLEVAELAGFTDTQY
TRBV5-1	TRBJ2-5	.	ASSPGIQETQY
TRBV7-9	TRBJ2-3	.	ATRPATDTQY
TRBV7-9	TRBJ1-5	.	ASSLGPQPQH
TRBV4-1	TRBJ2-1	TRBD2	ASSPGLGDYNEQF